The next 13 T cell receptor beta chains were all read from a single sample in a study of blood T cell repertoires in COVID-19. Clones were sequenced by immunoSEQ multiplex PCR, and TCRdb holds only the in-frame ones, with some missing. The table records roughly 160,000 clones, almost 85% of them present only once. Material for sequencing was peripheral blood. Receptors were obtained from a woman over 75 with COVID-19, enrolled during active disease.

In the case of this clone: The sample contains more than one DNA sequence encoding this CDR3. The chain couples TRBV2 to TRBJ1-5, with 7 bases that match TRBD1. V shed 2 bases and J 2 bases; nucleotides not matched to a gene: 3. The CDR3 is made up of 15 amino acids. In germline, CDR1 is SNHLY, CDR2 FYNNEI. The CDR3 sequence: CASSETGVGNQPQHF. In DNA form, the CDR3 reads TGTGCCAGCAGTGAAACAGGGGTGGGCAATCAGCCCCAGCATTTT.

CDR3 nucleotide sequence: TGCAGCGTCTCTGCGTTGGGACAGGGGCCTTCAGGTACGCAGTATTTT. It is translated as CSVSALGQGPSGTQYF. This chain joins TRBV29-1 and TRBJ2-3; 10 bases align to TRBD1. The CDR3 runs 16 residues. In germline, CDR1 is SQVTM, CDR2 ANQGSEA. J gave up 8 bases and V 6 bases, and 17 bases lay outside the gene matches.

The gene calls are TRBV27 and TRBJ2-7, with D perhaps TRBD2 (5 bases). CDR3 length equals 13 residues. V lost 5 bases, J lost 4 bases, and 12 bases lay in between. Germline V lookup: CDR1 MNHEY, CDR2 SMNVEV (reference sequence). In nucleotides, the CDR3 is TGTGCCAGCAGTGAACGACGGGAATACGAGCAGTACTTC. This gives the protein CASSERREYEQYF.

The chain joins TRBV4-3 to TRBJ1-3; 9 bases line up with TRBD1. Germline V gene lookup returns CDR1 LGHNA and CDR2 YSLEER. There are 14 residues in the CDR3. The V and J ends lost 4 bases and 7 bases, in that order; junction bases with no gene match: 5. Here the CDR3 reads CASSRGTGWNTIYF. The CDR3 nucleotides are TGCGCCAGCAGCCGCGGGACAGGGTGGAACACCATATATTTT.

CDR3: CASSRGRQGPPQHF. The CDR3 DNA follows: TGTGCCAGCTCACGAGGGAGACAGGGCCCGCCCCAGCATTTT. The V gene is TRBV18, the J gene TRBJ1-5, with 7 bases matching TRBD1. Germline CDR1 reads KGHSH; CDR2 reads LQKENI. J lost 9 bases, V lost 4 bases, and 9 bases had no gene match. The CDR3 runs to 14 residues.

The chain has TRBV5-3 and TRBJ1-2, with 7 bases aligning to TRBD1. Being an ORF, TRBV5-3 has a function that is uncertain. The CDR3 is 13 residues long. The V and J ends lost 5 bases and 4 bases, in that order; junction bases with no gene match: 5. In DNA form, the CDR3 reads TGTGCCAGAAGTCACGACAGGGTCTATGGCTACACCTTC. Amino acids: CARSHDRVYGYTF.

This chain links TRBV9 with TRBJ2-3; 8 bases map to TRBD1. The CDR3 contains 15 residues. Per germline, CDR1 SGDLS and CDR2 YYNGEE. V lost 1 base, J lost 2 bases, and 3 bases stayed unmatched. The CDR3 sequence: CASSVQGAFTDTQYF. CDR3 coding DNA: TGTGCCAGCAGCGTACAGGGGGCTTTCACAGATACGCAGTATTTT.

The chain carries TRBV5-1 and TRBJ2-1, with a possible D match to TRBD1 (6 bases). Trimming shortened V by 4 bases and J by 3 bases, and 14 bases separated the two germline ends. This CDR3 spans 15 amino acids. Per germline, CDR1 SGHRS and CDR2 YFSETQ. The DNA for the CDR3 is TGCGCCAGCAGCCCCGGGACAAGAAGCTACAATGAGCAGTTCTTC. It encodes CASSPGTRSYNEQFF.

V gene TRBV11-2 combines with J gene TRBJ2-3; D may be TRBD2 (5 bases). Germline lookup yields CDR1 SGHAT and CDR2 FQNNGV. The ends were cut back, 5 bases at V and 0 bases at J, with 18 bases in the middle. This CDR3 has 17 residues. DNA for the CDR3: TGTGCCAGCAGCGCCAGACTATGGCGGGCTAGCACAGATACGCAGTATTTT. Translating it yields CASSARLWRASTDTQYF. Based on the CDR3 plus reference TRBV11-2 and TRBJ2-3, the full variable domain is EAGVAQSPRYKIIEKRQSVAFWCNPISGHATLYWYQQILGQGPKLLIQFQNNGVVDDSQLPKDRFSAERLKGVDSTLKIQPAKLEDSAVYLCASSARLWRASTDTQYFGPGTRLTVL.

The chain carries TRBV27 and TRBJ2-7; 7 bases are shared with TRBD2. Trimming at V came to 6 bases and at J to 1 base, leaving 3 bases not matched to a gene. CDR1 is MNHEY and CDR2 is SMNVEV in the germline V gene (reference sequence). CDR3 length: 13 amino acids. The chain's CDR3 is CASSRAGSYEQYF. The CDR3 nucleotides read TGTGCCAGCAGCAGAGCGGGGTCCTACGAGCAGTACTTC.

V usage is TRBV11-2 and J usage is TRBJ2-7, with TRBD1 as a possible D gene (5 bases). Trimming removed 3 bases at V and 2 bases at J, with 14 bases between. Germline CDR1 SGHAT, CDR2 FQNNGV. The length of the CDR3 is 15 residues. The CDR3 sequence: CASSFHPGQAYEQYF. The CDR3, as DNA: TGTGCCAGCAGCTTCCACCCCGGACAAGCCTACGAGCAGTACTTC.

J is TRBJ1-6 and V is TRBV2; weak D call: TRBD1 (6 bases). The CDR3 sequence is 14 residues long. Germline CDR1 is SNHLY and CDR2 is FYNNEI. Between the trimmed V and J ends, which lost 6 bases and 8 bases, there was a span of 14 bases. DNA of the CDR3: TGTGCCAGCAGGGACACAGGGACGGATTCACCCCTCCACTTT. As protein: CASRDTGTDSPLHF.

The V gene is TRBV28, the J gene TRBJ1-6; 11 bases match TRBD1. V trimming: 1 base; J trimming: 13 bases; junction bases outside the gene matches: 9. The germline gives CDR1 MDHEN, CDR2 SYDVKM. This CDR3 comprises 16 residues. The CDR3 here is CASSLSGTGGTWPLHF. The CDR3 DNA sequence: TGTGCCAGCAGTTTATCGGGGACAGGGGGGACTTGGCCCCTCCACTTT.